The 6 T cell receptor beta chains below all came from one sample that was sequenced in a study of blood T cell repertoires in COVID-19. Generated by immunoSEQ multiplex PCR, the TCRdb table keeps only in-frame clones and is missing some. Of around 260,000 clones in the sample, approximately 86% were seen once. Sequencing was performed on peripheral blood. These receptors all come from a human donor in a cohort sampled during active COVID-19.

This clone was observed a single time. The rearrangement uses TRBV28 and TRBJ1-2; 9 bases fit TRBD1. Trimming took 7 bases from V and 6 from J; bases not matched to a gene: 9. The CDR3 runs 14 residues. CDR1 is MDHEN and CDR2 is SYDVKM in the germline V gene. CDR3: CASTRDREFNGYTF. The CDR3 DNA reads as TGTGCCAGCACCCGGGACAGGGAATTCAATGGCTACACCTTC.

The chain uses TRBV7-9 and TRBJ2-7; 7 nucleotides agree with TRBD1. The CDR3 has 15 residues. V gave up 0 bases and J gave up 2 bases; unmatched junction bases: 4. CDR1 is SEHNR and CDR2 is FQNEAQ in the germline V gene (reference sequence). The CDR3 reads CASSLAGTAPYEQYF. The CDR3 coding sequence is TGTGCCAGCAGCTTAGCGGGGACAGCTCCCTACGAGCAGTACTTC.

The J gene is TRBJ1-4, the V gene TRBV27; no clear D. Germline V gives CDR1 MNHEY, CDR2 SMNVEV (reference sequence). This CDR3 region has 14 residues. The V end lost 8 bases, the J end lost 8 bases, and 18 bases lay between the germline ends. As DNA, the CDR3 is TGTGCCAGCGCCCAAGCGGGGAGGGAAGAAAAACTGTTTTTT. Its translation: CASAQAGREEKLFF.

The chain recombines TRBV7-2 with TRBJ2-7, with D unclear. The CDR3 is 13 residues long. Germline CDR1 SGHTA, CDR2 FQGNSA. V was clipped by 5 bases and J by 3 bases, with 11 bases between them. The CDR3: CASSRYSYYEQYF. CDR3 coding DNA: TGTGCCAGCAGCCGCTACTCTTACTACGAGCAGTACTTC.

The genes are TRBV11-2 and TRBJ1-2, with 7 positions matching TRBD1. Germline loops: CDR1 SGHAT, CDR2 FQNNGV. Trimming at V came to 2 bases and at J to 0 bases, leaving 12 bases not matched to a gene. This CDR3 is built from 18 residues. The DNA for the CDR3 is TGTGCCAGCAGCTTAAGGCCACAAGGGGGCCCTGCTAACTATGGCTACACCTTC. It encodes CASSLRPQGGPANYGYTF.

The genes are TRBV6-6 and TRBJ2-7; weak D call: TRBD1 (6 bases). The CDR3 is 11 residues long. V was trimmed by 8 bases and J by 9 bases, leaving 14 bases between them. Germline V gene sequence: CDR1 MNHNY, CDR2 SVGAGI (reference sequence). CDR3 coding DNA: TGTGCCAGCCAGAGACAGGAAACGCAGTACTTC. Its translation: CASQRQETQYF.